A selection of T cell receptor beta chains follows, all from one sample in a study of shared clonotypes between healthy human individuals. Sequencing was performed with immunoSEQ multiplex PCR; in TCRdb, only in-frame clones are kept and a portion is missing. The repertoire holds 700,000 to 950,000 clones, 96% seen once, with less than 0.3% in the top ten. Sequencing was carried out using naive CD8+ T cells sorted from blood. These TCRs come from a man aged 30 to 45 in good health. The CDR3 runs from the conserved cysteine through the conserved F or W. The D gene is left open where the match is weak. Clone size is shown for a subset of rows, as once, few, many or a class of expanded clone.

v_gene,abundance,j_gene,d_gene,CDR3aa,CDR3nt
TRBV27,once,TRBJ1-4,-,CASSLIQGSNEKLFF,TGTGCCAGCAGTTTAATACAGGGATCTAATGAAAAACTGTTTTTT
TRBV11-2,-,TRBJ2-3,-,CASSDGTKTQYF,TGTGCCAGCAGCGACGGCACTAAAACGCAGTATTTT
TRBV13,-,TRBJ2-7,TRBD1,CASSFRGQGLSGQYF,TGTGCCAGCAGCTTTCGGGGACAGGGACTCTCTGGGCAGTACTTC
TRBV10-2,-,TRBJ2-1,TRBD2,CASSEAFRDYPKSSYNEQFF,TGCGCCAGCAGTGAGGCGTTTCGGGACTACCCAAAAAGCTCCTACAATGAGCAGTTCTTC
TRBV5-4,-,TRBJ2-7,-,CASSLEGVPTYEQYF,TGTGCCAGCAGCTTGGAAGGGGTTCCCACCTACGAGCAGTACTTC
TRBV27,-,TRBJ2-7,-,CASSGYDEQYF,TGTGCCAGCAGCGGCTACGACGAGCAGTACTTC
TRBV13,-,TRBJ2-2,-,CASSGSVGELFF,TGTGCCAGCAGCGGGTCCGTCGGGGAGCTGTTTTTT
TRBV5-1,once,TRBJ2-5,TRBD2,CASSWGVGGRAETQYF,TGCGCCAGCAGCTGGGGCGTCGGCGGGAGGGCAGAGACCCAGTACTTC
TRBV7-6,-,TRBJ1-1,TRBD1,CASSSRGDTEAFF,TGTGCCAGCAGCTCCAGGGGGGACACTGAAGCTTTCTTT
TRBV4-1,-,TRBJ1-1,-,CASSQKVSSITEAFF,TGCGCCAGCAGCCAAAAAGTGTCGTCTATAACTGAAGCTTTCTTT
TRBV27,-,TRBJ2-7,-,CATTDSSYEQYF,TGTGCCACCACGGACTCCTCCTACGAGCAGTACTTC
TRBV4-1,-,TRBJ1-5,TRBD1,CASSLRGGQGRTYNQPQHF,TGCGCCAGCAGCCTTCGAGGCGGACAGGGGAGGACGTATAATCAGCCCCAGCATTTT
TRBV6-5,-,TRBJ1-1,TRBD1,CASSYYRGLNTEAFF,TGTGCCAGCAGTTACTACAGGGGACTGAACACTGAAGCTTTCTTT